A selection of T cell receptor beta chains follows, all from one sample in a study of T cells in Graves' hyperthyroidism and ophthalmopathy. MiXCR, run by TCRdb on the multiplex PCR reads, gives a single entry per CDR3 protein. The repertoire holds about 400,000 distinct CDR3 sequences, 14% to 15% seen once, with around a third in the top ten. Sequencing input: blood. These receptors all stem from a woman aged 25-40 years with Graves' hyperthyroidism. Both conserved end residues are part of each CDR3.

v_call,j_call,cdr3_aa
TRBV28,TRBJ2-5,CASNLTPGQGGETQYF
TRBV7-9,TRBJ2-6,CASSPQGAPTGANVLTF
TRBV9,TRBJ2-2,CASSVELAGTGELFF
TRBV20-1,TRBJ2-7,CSARQRRSEQYF
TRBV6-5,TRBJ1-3,CASSYSGQGSGNTIYF
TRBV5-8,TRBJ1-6,CASSWTGGDSPLHF
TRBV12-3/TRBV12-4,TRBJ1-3,CASGTGGNTIYF
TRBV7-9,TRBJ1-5,CASSLVNNQPQHF
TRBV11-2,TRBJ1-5,CASSSLKDSNQPQHF
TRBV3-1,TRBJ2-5,CASSFLQGRATQYF
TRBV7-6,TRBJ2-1,CASSLETDEQFF
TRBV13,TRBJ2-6,CASSGQSGANVLTF
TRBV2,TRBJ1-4,CASSDSGGNEKLFF
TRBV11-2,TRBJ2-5,CASSEGTSKVETQYF
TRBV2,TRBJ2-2,CASSGGGPNTGELFF
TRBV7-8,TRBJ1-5,CASSFRADNQPQHF
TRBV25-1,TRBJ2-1,CASSDMTLAGVYNEQFF